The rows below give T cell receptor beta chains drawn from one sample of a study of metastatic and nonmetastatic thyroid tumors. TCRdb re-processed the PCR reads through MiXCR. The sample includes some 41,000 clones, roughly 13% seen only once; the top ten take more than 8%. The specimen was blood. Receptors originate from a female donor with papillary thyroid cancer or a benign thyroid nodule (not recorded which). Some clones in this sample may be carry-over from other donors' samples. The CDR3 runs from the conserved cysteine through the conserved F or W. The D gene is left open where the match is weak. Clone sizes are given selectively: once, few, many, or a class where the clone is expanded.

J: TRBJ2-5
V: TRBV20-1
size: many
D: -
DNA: TGCAGTGCTAGCGGGGAGACCCAGTACTTC
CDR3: CSASGETQYF

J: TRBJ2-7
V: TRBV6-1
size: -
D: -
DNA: TGTGCCAGCAGTCACGGGGACGAGCAGTACTTC
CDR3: CASSHGDEQYF

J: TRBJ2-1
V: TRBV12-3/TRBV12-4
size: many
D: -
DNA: TGTGCCAGCAGTTTGAACAGGTGGAATGAGCAGTTCTTC
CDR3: CASSLNRWNEQFF

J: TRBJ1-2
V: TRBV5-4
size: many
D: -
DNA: TGTGCCAGCAGCCCCAGGTTGTCCGGGGTTGTTGGCTACACCTTC
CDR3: CASSPRLSGVVGYTF

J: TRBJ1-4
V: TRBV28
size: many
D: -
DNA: TGTGCCAGCGGTGATCGCTCGGGAAATGAAAAACTGTTTTTT
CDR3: CASGDRSGNEKLFF

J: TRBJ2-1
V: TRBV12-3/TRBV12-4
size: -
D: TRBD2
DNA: TGTGCCAGCAGTTTATCTTCTAGCGGGGGGTTAAATGAGCAGTTCTTC
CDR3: CASSLSSSGGLNEQFF

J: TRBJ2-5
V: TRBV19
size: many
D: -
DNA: TGTGCCAGCAGTGGAGGAGAGACCCAGTACTTC
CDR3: CASSGGETQYF

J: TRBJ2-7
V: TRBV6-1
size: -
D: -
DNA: TGTGCCAGCAGTGAAGCGACACTATCGGGTGGGCTCGAGCAGTACTTC
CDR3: CASSEATLSGGLEQYF

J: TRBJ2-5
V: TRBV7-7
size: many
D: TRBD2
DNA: TGTGCTAGCAGCTTATTGGGCGGGAGGGACGAGACCCAGTACTTC
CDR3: CASSLLGGRDETQYF

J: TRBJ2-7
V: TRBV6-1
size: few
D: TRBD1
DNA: TGTGCCAGCACAGGACAGGGCCAGACCTACGAGCAGTACTTC
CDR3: CASTGQGQTYEQYF

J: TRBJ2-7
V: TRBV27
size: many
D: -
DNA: TGTGCCAGCAGTTTAACATTTGGGGGGACGGAGAGCTACGAGCAGTACTTC
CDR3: CASSLTFGGTESYEQYF

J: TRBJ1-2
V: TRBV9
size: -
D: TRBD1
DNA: TGTGCCAGCAGCCCCCGACAGGGTTTCTATGGCTACACCTTC
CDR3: CASSPRQGFYGYTF

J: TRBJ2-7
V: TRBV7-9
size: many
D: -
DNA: TGTGCCAGCAGCCCTAGTGGGGTACACGAGCAGTACTTC
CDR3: CASSPSGVHEQYF

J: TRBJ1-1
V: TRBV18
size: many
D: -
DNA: TGTGCCAGCTCGCCGCCACAGAAACCTAACACTGAAGCTTTCTTT
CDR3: CASSPPQKPNTEAFF

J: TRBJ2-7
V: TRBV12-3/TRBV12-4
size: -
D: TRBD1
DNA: TGTGCCAGCAGTCGTGGGACAGCCTACGAGCAGTACTTC
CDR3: CASSRGTAYEQYF

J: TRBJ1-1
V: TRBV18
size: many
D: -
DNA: TGTGCCAGCTCACGGGCCGGGGGTACTGAAGCTTTCTTT
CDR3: CASSRAGGTEAFF

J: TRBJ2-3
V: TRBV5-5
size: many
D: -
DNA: TGTGCCAGCAGCTTGGAGGCAGGGGACACAGATACGCAGTATTTT
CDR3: CASSLEAGDTDTQYF

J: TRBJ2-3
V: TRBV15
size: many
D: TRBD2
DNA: TGTGCCACCAGCAGAGAGGGCGGGGGGAGCACAGATACGCAGTATTTT
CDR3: CATSREGGGSTDTQYF

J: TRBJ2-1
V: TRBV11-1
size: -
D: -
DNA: TGTGCCAGCAGCTCTACGACCCTTCCGGTCAATGAGCAGTTCTTC
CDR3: CASSSTTLPVNEQFF

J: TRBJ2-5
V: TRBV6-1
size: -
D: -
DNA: TGTGCCAGCAGCCCAAGGGTGGGAGAGACCCAGTACTTC
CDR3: CASSPRVGETQYF

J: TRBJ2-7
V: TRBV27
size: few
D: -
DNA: TGTGCCAGCAGTCACTGTACTAGGCCCTACGAGCAGTACTTC
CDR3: CASSHCTRPYEQYF

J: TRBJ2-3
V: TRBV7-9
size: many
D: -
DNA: TGTGCCAGCAGCCCCCCGTCCCCAGATACGCAGTATTTT
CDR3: CASSPPSPDTQYF

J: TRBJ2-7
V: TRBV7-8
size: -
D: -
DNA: TGTGCCAGCAGCTTCGGTTTCGCCGCCCCCTACGGGAAGTACTTC
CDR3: CASSFGFAAPYGKYF

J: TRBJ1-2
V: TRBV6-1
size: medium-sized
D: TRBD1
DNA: TGTGCCAGCAGCCCGACAGGGGCGGTTTCGGGCTACACCTTC
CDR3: CASSPTGAVSGYTF

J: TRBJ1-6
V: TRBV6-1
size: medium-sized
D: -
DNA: TGTGCCAGCAGCGCTCGGGGGTCCTATAATTCACCCCTCCACTTT
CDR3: CASSARGSYNSPLHF

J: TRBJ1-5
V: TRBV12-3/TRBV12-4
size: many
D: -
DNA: TGTGCCAGCAGTAAGGACCGATATCAGCCCCAGCATTTT
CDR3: CASSKDRYQPQHF

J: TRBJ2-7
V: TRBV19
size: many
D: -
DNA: TGTGCCAGTAGTATAGCGGCCACCCACGAGCAGTACTTC
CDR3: CASSIAATHEQYF

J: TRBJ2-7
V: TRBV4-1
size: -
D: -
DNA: TGCGCCAGCAGCCAAGATCGGGACTTCTCTTCCTACGAGCAGTACTTC
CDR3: CASSQDRDFSSYEQYF

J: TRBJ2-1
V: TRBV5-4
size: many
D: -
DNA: TGTGCCAGCAGCTTTTTCGCGGAACGGGGCGGCAATGAGCAGTTCTTC
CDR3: CASSFFAERGGNEQFF

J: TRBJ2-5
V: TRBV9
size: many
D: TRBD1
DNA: TGTGCCAGCAGCGGGGGCCTATCAGGGGGTGAGACCCAGTACTTC
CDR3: CASSGGLSGGETQYF

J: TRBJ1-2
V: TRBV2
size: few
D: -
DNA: TGTGCCAGCACGAGGGGTTGGGGTGGCTACACCTTC
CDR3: CASTRGWGGYTF

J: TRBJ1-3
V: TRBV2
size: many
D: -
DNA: TGTGCCAGCAGTGAAGAGGGGACCGGAAACACCATATATTTT
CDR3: CASSEEGTGNTIYF

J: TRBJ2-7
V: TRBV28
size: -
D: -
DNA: TGTACCAGCAATTCCCAATACGAGCAGTACTTC
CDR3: CTSNSQYEQYF

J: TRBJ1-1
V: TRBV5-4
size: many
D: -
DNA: TGTGCCAGCAGCTTGGTAGGGGAAGTGGACATAGGGGCTGAAGCTTTCTTT
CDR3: CASSLVGEVDIGAEAFF

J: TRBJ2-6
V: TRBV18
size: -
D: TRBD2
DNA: TGTGCCAGCTCACCGGGGGGGTGGTCTTCCACTGGGGCCAACGTCCTGACTTTC
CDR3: CASSPGGWSSTGANVLTF

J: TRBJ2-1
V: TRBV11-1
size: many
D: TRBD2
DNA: TGTGCCAGCAGCCACCCGCGACTAGCGGAAAACTGGGTCGATGAGCAGTTCTTC
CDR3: CASSHPRLAENWVDEQFF

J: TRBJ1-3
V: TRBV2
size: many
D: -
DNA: TGTGCCAGCAGTGAGGAATACACCATATATTTT
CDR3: CASSEEYTIYF

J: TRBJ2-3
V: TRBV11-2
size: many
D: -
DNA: TGTGCCAGCAGCCCATCCGTCAGGCGGGATACGCAGTATTTT
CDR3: CASSPSVRRDTQYF